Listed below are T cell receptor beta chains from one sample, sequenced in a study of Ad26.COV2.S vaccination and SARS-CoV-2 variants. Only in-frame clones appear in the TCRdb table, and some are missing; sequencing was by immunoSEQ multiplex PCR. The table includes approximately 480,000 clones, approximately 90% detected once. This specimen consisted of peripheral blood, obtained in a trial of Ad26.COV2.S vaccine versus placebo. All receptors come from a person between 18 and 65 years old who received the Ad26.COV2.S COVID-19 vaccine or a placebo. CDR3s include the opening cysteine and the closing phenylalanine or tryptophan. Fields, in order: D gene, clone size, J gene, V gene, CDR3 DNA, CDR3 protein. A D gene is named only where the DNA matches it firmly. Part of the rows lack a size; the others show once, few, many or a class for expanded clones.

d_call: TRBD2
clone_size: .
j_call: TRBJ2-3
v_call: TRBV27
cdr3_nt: TGTGCCAGCTTGGGACTAGCCCACCAAGGGGATACGCAGTATTTT
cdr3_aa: CASLGLAHQGDTQYF

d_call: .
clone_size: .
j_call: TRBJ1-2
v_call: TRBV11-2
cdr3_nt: TGTGCCAGCAGGTTAGCCACAGGGATGGGTGGCTACACCTTC
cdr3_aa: CASRLATGMGGYTF

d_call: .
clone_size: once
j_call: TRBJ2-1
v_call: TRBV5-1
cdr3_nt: TGCGCCAGCAGCTTGGAAACAGCATACAATGAGCAGTTCTTC
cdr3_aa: CASSLETAYNEQFF

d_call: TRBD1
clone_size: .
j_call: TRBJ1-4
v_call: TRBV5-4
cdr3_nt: TGTGCCAGCAGCTCCGGACAGGGGGCGGTCCTGTTTTTT
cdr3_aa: CASSSGQGAVLFF

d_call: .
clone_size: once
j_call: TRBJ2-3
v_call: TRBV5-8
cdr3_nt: TGTGCCAGCAGCTTGGCGCGCGGCTACACAGATACGCAGTATTTT
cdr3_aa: CASSLARGYTDTQYF

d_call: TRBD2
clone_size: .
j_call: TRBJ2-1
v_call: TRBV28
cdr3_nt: TGTGCCAGCAGTTTGATGACTAGCGGGAGGAATGAGCAGTTCTTC
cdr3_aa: CASSLMTSGRNEQFF

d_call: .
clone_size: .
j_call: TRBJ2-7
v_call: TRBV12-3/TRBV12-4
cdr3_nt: TGTGCCAGCAGTTCCCCAAGTGTGGGGCAGTACTTC
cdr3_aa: CASSSPSVGQYF

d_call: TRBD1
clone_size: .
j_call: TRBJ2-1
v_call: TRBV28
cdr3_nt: TGTGCCAGCAGTTTTGGGTCGGGACAGGCCTACAATGAGCAGTTCTTC
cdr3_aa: CASSFGSGQAYNEQFF

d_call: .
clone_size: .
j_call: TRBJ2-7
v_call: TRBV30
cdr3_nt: TGTGCCTGGAGTAGGGAGTACGAGCAGTACTTC
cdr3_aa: CAWSREYEQYF

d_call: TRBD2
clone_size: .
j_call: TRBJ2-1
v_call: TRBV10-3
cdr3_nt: TGTGCCATCAGTGACCCCCACAGGCCTAGCGGGATCGACAATGAGCAGTTCTTC
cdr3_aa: CAISDPHRPSGIDNEQFF

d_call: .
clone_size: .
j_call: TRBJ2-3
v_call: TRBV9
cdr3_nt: TGTGCCAGCAGCCTAACCACAGATACGCAGTATTTT
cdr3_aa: CASSLTTDTQYF

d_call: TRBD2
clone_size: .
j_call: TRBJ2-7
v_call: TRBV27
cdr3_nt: TGTGCCAGCAGTTCTCTAGCGGGAGGGTGGGAGCAGTACTTC
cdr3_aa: CASSSLAGGWEQYF

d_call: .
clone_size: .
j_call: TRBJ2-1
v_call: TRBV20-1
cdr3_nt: TGCAGTGCACGACCGTACAATGAGCAGTTCTTC
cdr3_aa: CSARPYNEQFF

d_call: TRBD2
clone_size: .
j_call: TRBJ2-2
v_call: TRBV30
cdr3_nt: TGTGCCTGGAGGGGAGTGGCTAGCGGGAGGGGGACCGGGGAGCTGTTTTTT
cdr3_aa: CAWRGVASGRGTGELFF

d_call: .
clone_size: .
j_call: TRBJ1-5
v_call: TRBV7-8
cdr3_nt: TGTGCCAGCGGGACACCTCAAAATCAGCCCCAGCATTTT
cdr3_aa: CASGTPQNQPQHF

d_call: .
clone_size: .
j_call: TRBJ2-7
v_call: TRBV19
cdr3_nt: TGTGCCAGTAGTATAGGCCCCGGCGGCCAATACGAGCAGTACTTC
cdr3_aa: CASSIGPGGQYEQYF

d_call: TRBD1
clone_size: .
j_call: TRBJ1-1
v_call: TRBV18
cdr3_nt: TGTGCCAGCTCTCAGGAAATCCCCGGGACAGGGGCCACTGAAGCTTTCTTT
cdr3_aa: CASSQEIPGTGATEAFF

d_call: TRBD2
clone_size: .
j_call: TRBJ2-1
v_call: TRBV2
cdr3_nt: TGTGCCAGCAGTTACTCGACTAGCGGGACGCAGTTCTTC
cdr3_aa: CASSYSTSGTQFF

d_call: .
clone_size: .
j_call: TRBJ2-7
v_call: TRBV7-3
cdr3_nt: TGTGCCAGCAGCCCCACGGGGGGCGGCTACGAGCAGTACTTC
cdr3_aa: CASSPTGGGYEQYF

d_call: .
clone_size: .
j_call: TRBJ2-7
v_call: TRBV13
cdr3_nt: TGTGCCAGCAGCTCCCGACAGGAAACCTACGAGCAGTACTTC
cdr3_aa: CASSSRQETYEQYF

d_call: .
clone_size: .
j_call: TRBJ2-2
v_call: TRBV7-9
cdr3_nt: TGTGCCAGCACCGGACCCGCGAACACCGGGGAGCTGTTTTTT
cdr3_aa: CASTGPANTGELFF

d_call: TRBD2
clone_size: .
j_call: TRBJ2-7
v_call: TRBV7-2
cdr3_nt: TGTGCCAGCAGCTTAGATTTGGGAGGGCCGGGGGAGCAGTACTTC
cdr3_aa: CASSLDLGGPGEQYF